This TCR beta chain is drawn from a study of blood T cell repertoires in COVID-19. Study summary: T cells, B-cell-depleted T cells, or PBMCs supplied cDNA or gDNA.

As handled by the study authors: Reference gene primer amplification gave nucleated cell count estimates. TCRdb's copy holds only in-frame clones and misses some; the assay was immunoSEQ multiplex PCR. Clone size and V and J calls were adopted from that table, with D and trimming inferred from the DNA. The data contain around 300,000 clones, around 89% of them singletons. The CDR3 runs 15 residues. V lost 4 bases and J lost 6, with 13 bases in between. Per the germline V gene, CDR1 is LGHDT and CDR2 is YNNKEL (reference sequence). Researchers sorted participants into cohorts using their self-reported clinical history. This clone was detected a few times.

This receptor was taken from a woman aged 18-29 years with acute COVID-19. The chain combines TRBV3-1 (or the pseudogene TRBV3-2) with TRBJ1-6; D is ambiguous. The sequencing sample was made of PBMCs or T cells enriched from blood (not recorded which). The CDR3 coding sequence is TGTGCCAGCAGCCCTCGATACCCCGGTAATTCACCCCTCCACTTT. Protein sequence: CASSPRYPGNSPLHF.